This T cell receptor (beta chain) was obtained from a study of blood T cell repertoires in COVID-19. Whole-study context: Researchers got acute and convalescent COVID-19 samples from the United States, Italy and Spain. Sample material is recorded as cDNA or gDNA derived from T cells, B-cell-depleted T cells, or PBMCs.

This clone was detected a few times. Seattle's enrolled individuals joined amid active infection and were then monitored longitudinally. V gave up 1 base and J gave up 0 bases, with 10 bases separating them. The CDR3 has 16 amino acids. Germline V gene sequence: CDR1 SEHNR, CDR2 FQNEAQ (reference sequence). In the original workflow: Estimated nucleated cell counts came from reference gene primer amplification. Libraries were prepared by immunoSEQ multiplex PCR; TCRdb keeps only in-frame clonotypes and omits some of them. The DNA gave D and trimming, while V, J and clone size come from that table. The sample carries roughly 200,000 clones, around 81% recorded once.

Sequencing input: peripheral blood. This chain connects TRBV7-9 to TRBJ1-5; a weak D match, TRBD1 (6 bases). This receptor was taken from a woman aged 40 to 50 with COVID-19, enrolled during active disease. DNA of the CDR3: TGTGCCAGCAGCTTAGGGGGGCCTAGTAGCAATCAGCCCCAGCATTTT. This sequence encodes CASSLGGPSSNQPQHF.